The 23 T cell receptor beta chains given below trace back to one sample, sequenced in a study of cytomegalovirus exposure and HLA in healthy donors. The study ran its PCR with 60 Vbeta and 13 Jbeta primers. Data came from immunoSEQ multiplex PCR; TCRdb stores just in-frame clones and leaves some out. The sample holds 170,000 or so clones, about 80% seen once. The specimen was PBMCs. All receptors come from a boy younger than 18 in good health and CMV-seronegative.

The sample holds a few counts of this clone. The gene calls are TRBV5-4 and TRBJ1-4, with unresolved D. The V end was cut by 1 base, the J end by 7 bases, with 11 bases between. The CDR3 is 14 residues long. Germline values: CDR1 SGHNT, CDR2 YYREEE (reference sequence). CDR3 amino acids: CASSLTPAGEKLFF. The CDR3, as DNA: TGTGCCAGCAGCTTGACGCCAGCGGGTGAAAAACTGTTTTTT.

This clone was observed a single time. The rearrangement joins TRBV9 to TRBJ1-2; the D gene is possibly TRBD1 (5 bases). Deletions cut 0 bases from V and 6 bases from J, with 15 bases between. Germline V lookup: CDR1 SGDLS, CDR2 YYNGEE. The CDR3 consists of 15 residues. CDR3 nucleotides: TGTGCCAGCAGCGTAGAAGGGGAGGCATGGAATGGCTACACCTTC. It encodes CASSVEGEAWNGYTF.

The chain carries TRBV6-5 and TRBJ1-5; D unclear. The CDR3 has 16 amino acids. V was pared by 0 bases and J by 0 bases, with 9 bases between. Looked up from germline, CDR1 is MNHEY and CDR2 is SVGAGI. The CDR3 loop reads CASSYSGPNSNQPQHF. The CDR3 region has the DNA TGTGCCAGCAGTTACTCGGGCCCGAATAGCAATCAGCCCCAGCATTTT.

The rearrangement joins TRBV5-6 to TRBJ2-6, with D possibly being TRBD2 (6 bases). CDR1 is SGHDT and CDR2 is YYEEEE in the germline V gene. V lost 7 bases and J 3 bases, leaving 8 bases between the germline ends. The CDR3 has 13 residues. The CDR3 here is CASLEGGANVLTF. CDR3 sequence (DNA): TGTGCCAGCCTGGAGGGTGGGGCCAACGTCCTGACTTTC.

The chain uses TRBV7-6 and TRBJ2-3; D perhaps matches TRBD1 (5 bases). Germline CDR1 and CDR2: SGHVS and FNYEAQ. The CDR3 loop spans 13 amino acids. V dropped 4 bases and J dropped 6 bases, with 11 bases sitting between them. The CDR3 DNA sequence: TGTGCCAGCAGCTCAACAGGAGCGGATACGCAGTATTTT. As protein: CASSSTGADTQYF.

This chain joins TRBV30 and TRBJ2-2; tentative D call: TRBD2 (5 bases). Germline lookup yields CDR1 GTSNPN and CDR2 SVGIG (reference sequence). There are 12 residues in the CDR3. The V gene lost 1 base and the J gene lost 7 bases, with 7 bases spanning the gap. The DNA of the CDR3 is TGTGCCTGGAGTGGGGGAGTCGGGGAGCTGTTTTTT. Translated, it gives CAWSGGVGELFF. Using reference TRBV30 and TRBJ2-2 for the parts outside the CDR3, the full variable domain is SQTIHQWPATLVQPVGSPLSLECTVEGTSNPNLYWYRQAAGRGLQLLFYSVGIGQISSEVPQNLSASRPQDRQFILSSKKLLLSDSGFYLCAWSGGVGELFFGEGSRLTVL.

The CDR3 DNA sequence: TGTGCCAGCAGCTGGACTAGGGAGGAGACCCAGTACTTC. Residues: CASSWTREETQYF. The V gene is TRBV7-2, the J gene TRBJ2-5, with TRBD2 matching over 7 bases. The CDR3 has 13 amino acids. J gave up 5 bases and V 4 bases, and 4 bases lay outside the gene matches. The germline V gene has CDR1 SGHTA and CDR2 FQGNSA.

J is TRBJ2-5 and V is TRBV9; possible D gene TRBD2, 5 bases. Per germline, CDR1 SGDLS and CDR2 YYNGEE. The CDR3 length is 14 residues. The ends were cut back, 2 bases at V and 5 bases at J, with 13 bases in the middle. CDR3 amino acids: CASSVGAVGETQYF. The CDR3 nucleotides read TGTGCCAGCAGCGTGGGAGCGGTCGGGGAGACCCAGTACTTC. Combining the CDR3 with reference TRBV9 and TRBJ2-5 gives the whole variable domain DSGVTQTPKHLITATGQRVTLRCSPRSGDLSVYWYQQSLDQGLQFLIQYYNGEERAKGNILERFSAQQFPDLHSELNLSSLELGDSALYFCASSVGAVGETQYFGPGTRLLVL.

The sample holds one count of this clone. Other DNA variants within this sample encode the same CDR3. The rearrangement uses TRBV30 and TRBJ1-2, with 8 bases identical to TRBD1. Germline trimming cut 0 bases from V and 7 bases from J; bases unmatched to any gene: 4. CDR1 GTSNPN and CDR2 SVGIG come from the germline V gene (reference sequence). CDR3 size: 13 residues. The CDR3: CAWSVGQGRGYTF. The CDR3, as DNA: TGTGCCTGGAGTGTTGGACAGGGTCGTGGCTACACCTTC.

The J gene is TRBJ2-1, the V gene TRBV6-4, with 7 positions matching TRBD2. Looked up from germline, CDR1 is MRHNA and CDR2 is SNTAGT. The CDR3 extends over 10 amino acids. The CDR3 bases are TGTGCGGAAAGGGAGGGAAGGGGTTTCTTC. This sequence encodes CAEREGRGFF.

The chain has TRBV7-2 and TRBJ2-2; tentative D call: TRBD2 (6 bases). Germline CDR1 and CDR2: SGHTA and FQGNSA. The V end lost 2 bases, the J end lost 7 bases, and 14 bases lay between the germline ends. The CDR3 runs to 15 residues. CDR3 protein: CASSLRRGGGGELFF. CDR3 sequence (DNA): TGTGCCAGCAGCTTACGGCGGGGCGGTGGCGGGGAGCTGTTTTTT.

This sequence joins TRBV5-4 and TRBJ2-1, with 9 bases fitting TRBD2. The CDR3 extends over 17 amino acids. The V and J ends lost 0 bases and 4 bases, in that order; junction bases with no gene match: 8. Per the germline V gene, CDR1 is SGHNT and CDR2 is YYREEE (reference sequence). The CDR3 DNA is TGTGCCAGCAGCTTGGGGGTAGCGGGAGTCCCTTACAATGAGCAGTTCTTC. Its translation: CASSLGVAGVPYNEQFF. Full variable domain (outside the CDR3, taken from reference TRBV5-4 and TRBJ2-1): ETGVTQSPTHLIKTRGQQVTLRCSSQSGHNTVSWYQQALGQGPQFIFQYYREEENGRGNFPPRFSGLQFPNYSSELNVNALELDDSALYLCASSLGVAGVPYNEQFFGPGTRLTVL.

V is TRBV7-3 and J is TRBJ2-2; 9 bases line up with TRBD2. The J segment lost 5 bases and the V segment lost 2 bases, leaving 3 bases of the junction unmatched. CDR1 and CDR2 (germline): SGHTA, FQGTGA. The CDR3 consists of 15 residues. CDR3 protein: CASSLLAGKTGELFF. The CDR3 nucleotides read TGTGCCAGCAGCTTACTAGCGGGAAAAACCGGGGAGCTGTTTTTT.

The chain carries TRBV13 and TRBJ1-2, with D tentatively TRBD1 (6 bases). Trimming took off 5 bases at V and 7 bases at J, with 29 bases between the two ends. The CDR3 has 18 amino acids. Germline assignment: CDR1 PRHDT and CDR2 FYEKMQ (reference sequence). CDR3 in amino acids: CASSPSDRSLTADVGYTF. CDR3 nucleotides: TGTGCCAGCAGCCCGAGCGACAGGTCCTTAACGGCCGACGTTGGCTACACCTTC.

J is TRBJ1-1 and V is TRBV6-1; D not certain. Per the germline V gene, CDR1 is MNHNS and CDR2 is SASEGT. The CDR3 covers 14 residues. V lost 2 bases and J lost 6, with 13 bases in between. As DNA, the CDR3 is TGTGCCAGCAGTGAAAATGTAGAGAGCTCTGAAGCTTTCTTT. Its protein is CASSENVESSEAFF.

The V gene is TRBV9, the J gene TRBJ2-2, with 7 bases matching TRBD1. Germline CDR1 is SGDLS and CDR2 is YYNGEE. This CDR3 has 15 residues. V lost 0 bases, J lost 2 bases, and 1 base stayed unmatched. CDR3 coding DNA: TGTGCCAGCAGCGTAGGGGACAGCAACACCGGGGAGCTGTTTTTT. Amino acid sequence: CASSVGDSNTGELFF.

The chain joins TRBV5-1 to TRBJ2-5; D is possibly TRBD1 (5 bases). V was shortened by 1 base and J by 0 bases, with 7 bases between the two germline ends. Looked up from germline, CDR1 is SGHRS and CDR2 is YFSETQ. This CDR3 has 14 amino acids. CDR3 bases: TGCGCCAGCAGCTTGTCAGGGTACCAAGAGACCCAGTACTTC. Its protein product is CASSLSGYQETQYF.

The chain uses TRBV5-4 and TRBJ2-2, with 7 bases matching TRBD2. V lost 3 bases to trimming and J lost 2 bases; unmatched junction nucleotides: 10. CDR1 and CDR2 from the germline V gene are SGHNT and YYREEE (reference sequence). This CDR3 comprises 17 residues. CDR3 sequence reads: CASSSSGRRANTGELFF. CDR3 coding DNA: TGTGCCAGCAGCTCTAGCGGACGGAGAGCTAACACCGGGGAGCTGTTTTTT.

The count of this clone is one. The chain employs TRBV7-8 and TRBJ1-5; D gene ambiguous. This CDR3 region has 14 residues. Trimming removed 8 bases from V and 1 base from J, with 12 bases in between. Germline values: CDR1 SGHVS, CDR2 FQNEAQ. CDR3 sequence reads: CASGKRSSNQPQHF. CDR3 in DNA: TGTGCCAGCGGTAAGCGCTCCAGCAATCAGCCCCAGCATTTT.

J is TRBJ1-1 and V is TRBV6-1; 9 bases match TRBD1. V shed 6 bases, J shed 5 bases, and the junction held 4 bases outside the gene matches. CDR1 and CDR2 from the germline V gene are MNHNS and SASEGT. This CDR3 comprises 13 residues. The CDR3, as DNA: TGTGCCAGCAGGCAACAGGGGGCGACTGAAGCTTTCTTT. This gives the protein CASRQQGATEAFF.

The rearrangement links TRBV25-1 to TRBJ1-4; D is unresolved. Trimming shortened V by 4 bases and J by 6 bases, and 15 bases separated the two germline ends. Germline loops: CDR1 MGHDK, CDR2 SYGVNS. The CDR3 loop spans 15 amino acids. CDR3 DNA: TGTGCCAGCAGTGGCGGTCGGCTTGTGGATGAAAAACTGTTTTTT. Protein: CASSGGRLVDEKLFF.

This rearrangement joins TRBV19 to TRBJ2-5, with 10 bases aligning to TRBD1. Germline CDR1 reads LNHDA; CDR2 reads SQIVND (reference sequence). V shed 6 bases, J shed 3 bases, and the junction held 1 base outside the gene matches. CDR3 length: 13 residues. The CDR3 loop is CASRDRGEETQYF. CDR3 in DNA: TGTGCCAGTAGGGACAGGGGGGAAGAGACCCAGTACTTC.

Points on this clone: Other DNA sequences in the same sample also yield this CDR3. This sequence joins TRBV19 and TRBJ1-2, with 11 positions matching TRBD1. Germline trimming cut 6 bases from V and 8 bases from J; bases unmatched to any gene: 11. The germline gives CDR1 LNHDA, CDR2 SQIVND (reference sequence). The CDR3 loop spans 15 amino acids. CDR3 loop: CASSPRGQGELGYTF. CDR3 coding DNA: TGTGCCAGTAGCCCAAGGGGACAGGGGGAGTTGGGCTACACCTTC. The entire variable domain, with the rest obtained from reference TRBV19 and TRBJ1-2, is as follows: DGGITQSPKYLFRKEGQNVTLSCEQNLNHDAMYWYRQDPGQGLRLIYYSQIVNDFQKGDIAEGYSVSREKKESFPLTVTSAQKNPTAFYLCASSPRGQGELGYTFGSGTRLTVV.